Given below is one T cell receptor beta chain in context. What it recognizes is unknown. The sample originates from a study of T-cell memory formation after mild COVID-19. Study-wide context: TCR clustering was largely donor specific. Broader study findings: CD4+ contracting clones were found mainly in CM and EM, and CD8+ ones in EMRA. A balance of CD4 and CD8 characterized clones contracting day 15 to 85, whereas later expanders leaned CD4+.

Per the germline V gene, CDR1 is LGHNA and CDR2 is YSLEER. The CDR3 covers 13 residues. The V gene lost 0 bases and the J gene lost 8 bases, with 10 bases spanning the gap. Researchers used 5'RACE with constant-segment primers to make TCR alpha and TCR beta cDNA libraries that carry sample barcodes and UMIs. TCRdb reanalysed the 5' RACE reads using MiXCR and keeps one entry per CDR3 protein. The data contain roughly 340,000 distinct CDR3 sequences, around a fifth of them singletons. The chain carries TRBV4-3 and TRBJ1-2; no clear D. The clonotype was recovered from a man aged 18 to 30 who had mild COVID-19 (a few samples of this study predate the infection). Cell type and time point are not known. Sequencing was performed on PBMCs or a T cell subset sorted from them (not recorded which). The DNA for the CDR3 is TGCGCCAGCAGCCAAGATAATGGGTACGGCTACACCTTC. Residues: CASSQDNGYGYTF.